One sample yielded the 24 T cell receptor beta chains listed below, sequenced in a study of T cell responses to AZD1222 COVID-19 vaccine. The protocol was immunoSEQ multiplex PCR, while the TCRdb copy is restricted to in-frame clones and leaves out a portion. In the table there are about 170,000 clones, around nine tenths of which are singletons. The sequences come from peripheral blood, collected on day 0 of AZD1222 vaccination. These receptors all come from an adult in good health.

The chain joins TRBV5-1 to TRBJ2-7; D ambiguous. V was clipped by 0 bases and J by 2 bases, with 6 bases between them. The CDR3 has 13 amino acids. Per the germline V gene, CDR1 is SGHRS and CDR2 is YFSETQ. The CDR3 bases are TGCGCCAGCAGCTTGGCTTCCCCCTACGAGCAGTACTTC. Its translation is CASSLASPYEQYF.

This CDR3 is CASSISGSSTDTQYF. The DNA for the CDR3 is TGTGCCAGCAGCATCAGCGGGTCGAGCACAGATACGCAGTATTTT. The rearrangement joins TRBV11-2 to TRBJ2-3; tentative D call: TRBD2 (6 bases). This CDR3 has 15 amino acids. V was pared by 5 bases and J by 0 bases, with 12 bases between. CDR1 is SGHAT, CDR2 FQNNGV, per germline.

This rearrangement joins TRBV20-1 to TRBJ1-1, with D possibly being TRBD1 (5 bases). V lost 2 bases to trimming and J lost 10 bases, with 11 bases between them. CDR1 and CDR2 from the germline V gene are DFQATT and SNEGSKA (reference sequence). The CDR3 spans 11 residues. Written as DNA, the CDR3 is TGCAGTGCTAGAACGGGGGGGAGAGCTTTCTTT. This codes for CSARTGGRAFF.

The chain is built from TRBV9 and TRBJ1-4; no clear D. The V end lost 0 bases, the J end lost 8 bases, and 14 bases lay between the germline ends. The CDR3 length is 15 residues. Germline V gives CDR1 SGDLS, CDR2 YYNGEE. The CDR3 nucleotides read TGTGCCAGCAGCGTAGCCGGGGTTGGTTTGGAAAAACTGTTTTTT. It codes for CASSVAGVGLEKLFF.

Here the CDR3 reads CASSTQGAEQYF. For the CDR3, the DNA is TGTGCCAGCAGTACTCAGGGAGCCGAGCAGTACTTC. The chain employs TRBV6-5 and TRBJ2-7; D tentatively reads TRBD1 or TRBD2 (5 bases each). The CDR3 loop spans 12 amino acids. Germline values: CDR1 MNHEY, CDR2 SVGAGI. V was trimmed by 5 bases and J by 6 bases, leaving 11 bases between them.

This clone was recorded once. The gene calls are TRBV19 and TRBJ2-5; 12 bases map to TRBD2. The CDR3 runs 15 residues. The V segment lost 5 bases and the J segment 5 bases; nucleotides outside the gene matches: 6. Germline CDR1 LNHDA, CDR2 SQIVND (reference sequence). For the CDR3, the DNA is TGTGCCAGTAGTTCTCGGACTAGCGGGAAGGAGACCCAGTACTTC. Protein product: CASSSRTSGKETQYF.

Here the CDR3 reads CASSSGQATTGELFF. CDR3 bases: TGTGCCAGCAGCTCTGGACAGGCCACCACCGGGGAGCTGTTTTTT. The gene calls are TRBV7-9 and TRBJ2-2; 7 bases are a match to TRBD1. Losses at the gene ends were 4 bases for V and 4 bases for J; bases not matched to a gene: 6. The CDR3 sequence is 15 residues long. From germline, CDR1 is SEHNR and CDR2 FQNEAQ (reference sequence).

The chain has TRBV11-2 and TRBJ1-1; D gene ambiguous. The germline V and J ends were trimmed by 1 base and 9 bases, with 15 bases remaining between them. The V gene's germline CDR1 is SGHAT and CDR2 FQNNGV. CDR3 length: 14 amino acids. Here the CDR3 reads CASSLASSSAKAFF. The CDR3 DNA reads as TGTGCCAGCAGCTTAGCTAGTTCTAGCGCAAAAGCTTTCTTT.

The DNA of the CDR3 is TGTGCCAGCAGCTTGGGCAGCGTCTATGGCTACACCTTC. This codes for CASSLGSVYGYTF. This chain connects TRBV7-2 to TRBJ1-2; D gene ambiguous. In germline, CDR1 is SGHTA, CDR2 FQGNSA. Trimming stripped 3 bases from V and 4 bases from J, with 9 bases between. CDR3 length: 13 amino acids.

The chain carries TRBV18 and TRBJ1-5, with D maybe TRBD1 (6 bases). The germline V and J ends were trimmed by 2 bases and 5 bases, with 10 bases remaining between them. The CDR3 is 14 amino acids. Germline V gene lookup returns CDR1 KGHSH and CDR2 LQKENI. The CDR3 DNA follows: TGTGCCAGCTCACCAGGGGGGGGCCATCAGCCCCAGCATTTT. It specifies CASSPGGGHQPQHF. The full variable domain, its missing parts supplied by reference TRBV18 and TRBJ1-5, is NAGVMQNPRHLVRRRGQEARLRCSPMKGHSHVYWYRQLPEEGLKFMVYLQKENIIDESGMPKERFSAEFPKEGPSILRIQQVVRGDSAAYFCASSPGGGHQPQHFGDGTRLSIL.

The chain uses TRBV6-5 and TRBJ1-1; TRBD1 agrees at 7 bases. With 10 bases clipped from V and 4 bases from J, the junction kept 6 bases outside the gene matches. Per the germline V gene, CDR1 is MNHEY and CDR2 is SVGAGI. The CDR3 length is 12 residues. The CDR3 here is CATTGMGTEAFF. In nucleotides, the CDR3 is TGTGCCACGACAGGGATGGGCACTGAAGCTTTCTTT.

The chain uses TRBV6-5 and TRBJ1-3; no clear D. The CDR3 runs 14 residues. Trimming cost V 6 bases and J 2 bases, with 11 bases left between them. Looked up from germline, CDR1 is MNHEY and CDR2 is SVGAGI. This CDR3 reads CASRITSAGNTIYF. CDR3 DNA sequence: TGTGCCAGCAGGATAACAAGCGCTGGAAACACCATATATTTT.

The chain recombines TRBV5-1 with TRBJ2-5; D uncertain. Deletions cut 0 bases from V and 5 bases from J, with 8 bases between. From germline, CDR1 is SGHRS and CDR2 YFSETQ. This CDR3 comprises 13 residues. The CDR3 DNA reads TGCGCCAGCAGCTTGGGAGGCTGGGAGACCCAGTACTTC. Its protein is CASSLGGWETQYF.

This clone came up once. The chain recombines TRBV6-5 with TRBJ1-1; TRBD1 is a possible D gene (6 bases). The CDR3 sequence is 12 residues long. The germline V gene encodes CDR1 MNHEY and CDR2 SVGAGI. V lost 6 bases, J lost 7 bases, and 12 bases lay in between. CDR3 coding DNA: TGTGCCAGCAGACAGGGTAGGGTTGAAGCTTTCTTT. This sequence encodes CASRQGRVEAFF.

The gene calls are TRBV5-1 and TRBJ2-1; 10 nucleotides agree with TRBD1. Germline V gene lookup returns CDR1 SGHRS and CDR2 YFSETQ. The CDR3 covers 15 residues. Trimming removed 5 bases from V and 4 bases from J; junction bases left unmatched: 6. The CDR3 region is CASSLLGQGYNEQFF. The CDR3 coding sequence is TGCGCCAGCAGTCTCCTGGGACAGGGGTACAATGAGCAGTTCTTC.

The genes are TRBV5-6 and TRBJ1-2; TRBD1 agrees at 8 bases. The junction had 13 bases not matched to a gene; V was cut back by 4 bases and J by 11 bases. There are 14 residues in the CDR3. The germline CDR1 and CDR2 sequences are SGHDT and YYEEEE. The CDR3 DNA is TGTGCCAGCAGCCAGACCGGGACAGGCTTTGAATACACCTTC. Protein: CASSQTGTGFEYTF.

The V and J genes are TRBV5-1 and TRBJ1-2; D may be TRBD1 (6 bases). CDR1 SGHRS and CDR2 YFSETQ come from the germline V gene. Trimming removed 0 bases from V and 8 bases from J, with 8 bases in between. The CDR3 totals 12 residues. CDR3 DNA sequence: TGCGCCAGCAGCTTGGTAGGACAGGGCTACACCTTC. Its protein product is CASSLVGQGYTF. Full variable domain (remainder filled in from reference TRBV5-1 and TRBJ1-2): KAGVTQTPRYLIKTRGQQVTLSCSPISGHRSVSWYQQTPGQGLQFLFEYFSETQRNKGNFPGRFSGRQFSNSRSEMNVSTLELGDSALYLCASSLVGQGYTFGSGTRLTVV.

The chain recombines TRBV12-3 or TRBV12-4 with TRBJ2-1; perhaps TRBD2 as D (5 bases). The CDR3 length is 13 residues. V was trimmed by 8 bases and J by 4 bases, leaving 12 bases between them. CDR3 sequence reads: CASLKTNYNEQFF. The CDR3 DNA sequence: TGTGCCAGCCTCAAGACTAATTACAATGAGCAGTTCTTC.

This clone was seen once. The chain carries TRBV7-3 and TRBJ1-1; D is unresolved. The CDR3 is made up of 15 amino acids. Per the germline V gene, CDR1 is SGHTA and CDR2 is FQGTGA. The V end was cut by 2 bases, the J end by 4 bases, with 14 bases between. CDR3 sequence: CASSLEGRGFTEAFF. The CDR3 DNA reads as TGTGCCAGCAGCTTAGAGGGCCGGGGTTTCACTGAAGCTTTCTTT.

V is TRBV6-5 and J is TRBJ1-5, with D possibly being TRBD1 (6 bases). Trimming cost V 7 bases and J 5 bases, with 18 bases left between them. The CDR3 is 15 amino acids. Germline V gives CDR1 MNHEY, CDR2 SVGAGI. The CDR3 loop reads CASTIQGGLHQPQHF. As DNA, the CDR3 is TGTGCCAGCACCATCCAAGGGGGGTTACATCAGCCCCAGCATTTT.

V is TRBV4-3 and J is TRBJ1-2, with a possible D match to TRBD1 (5 bases). The V end was cut by 4 bases, the J end by 6 bases, with 15 bases between. This CDR3 is 14 amino acids long. Germline V gene data show CDR1 as LGHNA and CDR2 as YSLEER. CDR3 loop: CASSRTGGVNGYTF. The CDR3 nucleotides are TGCGCCAGCAGCCGCACGGGGGGGGTCAATGGCTACACCTTC.

The V and J genes are TRBV27 and TRBJ1-5; no clear D. The length of the CDR3 is 23 residues. The germline V gene has CDR1 MNHEY and CDR2 SMNVEV (reference sequence). V was clipped by 3 bases and J by 6 bases, with 39 bases between them. CDR3 region: CASSFVTTSSPVSPSTTRQPQHF. DNA for the CDR3: TGTGCCAGCAGTTTTGTTACGACATCCTCACCCGTCAGCCCCAGCACTACCCGTCAGCCCCAGCATTTT.

The chain employs TRBV18 and TRBJ1-6; D possibly corresponds to TRBD1 (6 bases). Germline CDR1 is KGHSH and CDR2 is LQKENI. Trimming removed 5 bases from V and 8 bases from J, with 13 bases in between. CDR3 size: 14 residues. The CDR3 here is CASSFDRSDSPLHF. As DNA, the CDR3 is TGTGCCAGCTCATTCGACAGGTCCGATTCACCCCTCCACTTT.

The CDR3 is CASSLSGGQETQYF. CDR3 sequence (DNA): TGTGCCAGCAGCCTAAGCGGGGGCCAAGAGACCCAGTACTTC. The chain employs TRBV14 and TRBJ2-5; 8 bases are shared with TRBD2. The J segment lost 1 base and the V segment lost 4 bases, leaving 2 bases of the junction unmatched. CDR1 and CDR2 (germline): SGHDN, FVKESK. This CDR3 comprises 14 residues.